This is a list of T cell receptor beta chains from one sample in a study of spatial heterogeneity in lung cancer. MiXCR was run by TCRdb on the 5' RACE reads, yielding one entry per CDR3 protein. The data show fewer than 100,000 distinct CDR3 sequences, roughly a fifth seen once. The starting material was PBMCs, obtained at follow-up. The source is a male donor with early-stage non-small cell lung cancer. Each CDR3 is given with its conserved first and last residue. D genes are given only for firm matches. Clone sizes are given selectively: once, few, many, or a class where the clone is expanded.

abundance	j_gene	d_gene	v_gene	CDR3aa	CDR3nt
few	TRBJ2-1	TRBD2	TRBV20-1	CSASDPGLANEQFF	TGCAGTGCTAGTGATCCTGGACTAGCAAATGAGCAGTTCTTC
few	TRBJ1-6	.	TRBV27	CASRRVDSPLHF	TGTGCCAGCCGGCGGGTGGACTCACCCCTCCACTTT
.	TRBJ2-1	.	TRBV20-1	CSANRDSYNEQFF	TGCAGTGCAAACAGAGACTCCTACAATGAGCAGTTCTTC
few	TRBJ1-1	.	TRBV7-9	CASSLDPGRNTEAFF	TGTGCCAGCAGCTTGGACCCGGGACGAAACACTGAAGCTTTCTTT
many	TRBJ2-3	TRBD2	TRBV20-1	CSALEGLAGDTQYF	TGCAGTGCCCTCGAAGGGCTAGCGGGAGATACGCAGTATTTT
.	TRBJ1-1	.	TRBV5-4	CASSRKTGNTEAFF	TGTGCCAGCAGCCGCAAGACAGGGAACACTGAAGCTTTCTTT
once	TRBJ2-2	.	TRBV20-1	CSAVPKGANIGELFF	TGCAGTGCAGTCCCCAAGGGAGCGAACATCGGGGAGCTGTTTTTT
few	TRBJ1-6	.	TRBV15	CATSKGRSYNSPLHF	TGTGCCACCAGCAAGGGACGATCCTATAATTCACCCCTCCACTTT
.	TRBJ1-2	TRBD1	TRBV30	CARSQQGNYGYTF	TGTGCCCGGAGTCAACAGGGGAACTATGGCTACACCTTC
few	TRBJ2-6	.	TRBV29-1	CSAADSGANVLTF	TGCAGTGCAGCGGACTCTGGGGCCAACGTCCTGACTTTC
few	TRBJ2-1	.	TRBV5-1	CASSLGAQTYNEQFF	TGCGCCAGCAGCTTGGGAGCGCAAACCTACAATGAGCAGTTCTTC
.	TRBJ1-5	.	TRBV7-2	CASSLGAPQSNQPQHF	TGTGCCAGCAGCTTGGGGGCCCCGCAGAGCAATCAGCCCCAGCATTTT
.	TRBJ1-1	TRBD1	TRBV12-3/TRBV12-4	CASNYRGEYTEAFF	TGTGCCAGCAACTACAGGGGCGAGTACACTGAAGCTTTCTTT
.	TRBJ2-7	.	TRBV29-1	CSVDTQSKGEQYF	TGCAGCGTTGATACACAATCGAAGGGGGAGCAGTACTTC
.	TRBJ1-1	TRBD1	TRBV12-3/TRBV12-4	CASRSPGGTEAFF	TGTGCCAGCAGATCACCAGGGGGAACTGAAGCTTTCTTT
many	TRBJ2-3	TRBD1	TRBV29-1	CSVNPQGNWADTQYF	TGCAGCGTTAACCCACAGGGGAATTGGGCAGATACGCAGTATTTT
.	TRBJ1-1	TRBD1	TRBV25-1	CASSDRDRGLLLNTEAFF	TGTGCCAGCAGTGATCGGGACAGGGGACTGCTCCTGAACACTGAAGCTTTCTTT
few	TRBJ1-1	TRBD1	TRBV28	CASSSWTGGFTEAFF	TGTGCCAGCAGTTCCTGGACAGGGGGATTCACTGAAGCTTTCTTT
.	TRBJ1-2	.	TRBV5-5	CASREQISAGYTF	TGTGCCAGCAGGGAACAGATTTCGGCGGGCTACACCTTC
.	TRBJ2-3	TRBD1	TRBV7-2	CASSLVPRDRGVTDTQYF	TGTGCCAGCAGCTTAGTCCCACGGGACAGGGGGGTCACAGATACGCAGTATTTT
.	TRBJ2-5	.	TRBV5-1	CASSWQGRQETQYF	TGCGCCAGCAGCTGGCAGGGGCGGCAAGAGACCCAGTACTTC
once	TRBJ2-2	.	TRBV19	CASSDTGPVNTGELFF	TGTGCCAGTAGTGACACGGGGCCAGTAAACACCGGGGAGCTGTTTTTT
.	TRBJ2-5	.	TRBV6-2/TRBV6-3	CASSYSLSGEEETQYF	TGTGCCAGCAGTTACTCGTTATCAGGCGAGGAGGAGACCCAGTACTTC
few	TRBJ1-6	.	TRBV20-1	CSARGGYTGANSPLHF	TGCAGTGCTCGCGGGGGGTACACGGGAGCCAATTCACCCCTCCACTTT
.	TRBJ2-6	TRBD1	TRBV2	CASNGGQGATGANVLTF	TGTGCCAGCAATGGGGGACAGGGGGCGACTGGGGCCAACGTCCTGACTTTC
.	TRBJ1-2	TRBD1	TRBV10-3	CAISGTGNYGYTF	TGTGCCATCAGTGGGACAGGAAACTATGGCTACACCTTC
.	TRBJ1-2	TRBD1	TRBV4-1	CASSPTGQANYGYTF	TGCGCCAGCAGCCCGACGGGACAGGCTAACTATGGCTACACCTTC
.	TRBJ1-5	.	TRBV6-6	CASSPIDRTIQPQHF	TGTGCCAGCAGCCCCATTGACAGGACCATTCAGCCCCAGCATTTT
few	TRBJ1-1	TRBD1	TRBV20-1	CSARATGTGGAGTEAFF	TGCAGTGCTAGAGCCACCGGGACAGGGGGCGCAGGTACTGAAGCTTTCTTT
.	TRBJ2-3	.	TRBV20-1	CSAREYTTDTQYF	TGCAGTGCTAGAGAATACACCACAGATACGCAGTATTTT
.	TRBJ1-2	TRBD1	TRBV20-1	CSARGDRSIYGYTF	TGCAGTGCTAGGGGGGACAGGAGCATCTATGGCTACACCTTC
few	TRBJ2-5	.	TRBV24-1	CATSEGHGGGETQYF	TGTGCCACCAGTGAAGGCCACGGGGGCGGAGAGACCCAGTACTTC
.	TRBJ1-3	.	TRBV20-1	CSARDLGTGNTIYF	TGCAGTGCTAGAGATTTGGGGACTGGAAACACCATATATTTT
few	TRBJ1-2	.	TRBV9	CASSVDPGARSAGYTF	TGTGCCAGCAGCGTAGATCCGGGGGCCCGGAGTGCTGGCTACACCTTC
few	TRBJ1-6	.	TRBV12-3/TRBV12-4	CASSLTGLGNSPLHF	TGTGCCAGCAGTTTAACAGGGCTGGGTAATTCACCCCTCCACTTT
few	TRBJ1-2	.	TRBV11-2	CASSSTGSHGYTF	TGTGCCAGCAGCTCCACAGGGTCCCATGGCTACACCTTC
many	TRBJ2-5	.	TRBV24-1	CATSETQQETQYF	TGTGCCACCAGTGAAACACAACAAGAGACCCAGTACTTC
few	TRBJ2-3	.	TRBV12-3/TRBV12-4	CASSRRSGRPVGDTQYF	TGTGCCAGCAGTAGGAGGTCTGGGAGACCGGTCGGGGATACGCAGTATTTT
.	TRBJ2-7	TRBD2	TRBV29-1	CSVTPGLASYEQYF	TGCAGCGTCACTCCGGGACTAGCCTCCTACGAGCAGTACTTC
few	TRBJ2-2	TRBD1	TRBV4-2	CASSSGTGINTGELFF	TGTGCCAGCAGCTCCGGGACAGGGATAAACACCGGGGAGCTGTTTTTT
.	TRBJ2-4	TRBD2	TRBV13	CASSILAGGPDIQYF	TGTGCCAGCAGCATATTAGCGGGGGGGCCTGACATTCAGTACTTC
few	TRBJ1-5	TRBD1	TRBV20-1	CSATTGARGGNQPQHF	TGCAGTGCGACCACAGGGGCCCGCGGTGGCAATCAGCCCCAGCATTTT
.	TRBJ1-1	.	TRBV2	CASSGLSTEAFF	TGTGCCAGCAGTGGACTATCCACTGAAGCTTTCTTT
few	TRBJ2-2	TRBD1	TRBV5-4	CASSLGGAGTVNAGELFF	TGTGCCAGCAGCTTGGGGGGCGCCGGGACAGTGAACGCCGGGGAGCTGTTTTTT
.	TRBJ2-6	.	TRBV4-3	CASSKDMGSGANVLTF	TGCGCCAGCAGCAAGGATATGGGCTCTGGGGCCAACGTCCTGACTTTC
.	TRBJ2-2	TRBD2	TRBV24-1	CATSDARLASTGELFF	TGTGCCACCAGTGATGCGCGACTAGCTTCCACCGGGGAGCTGTTTTTT
.	TRBJ2-7	TRBD2	TRBV12-3/TRBV12-4	CASSGTSGPSYEQYF	TGTGCCAGCAGTGGGACTAGCGGGCCCTCCTACGAGCAGTACTTC
.	TRBJ1-1	TRBD1	TRBV4-1	CASSQGATGGLYTEAFF	TGCGCCAGCAGCCAAGGGGCGACAGGGGGCTTGTACACTGAAGCTTTCTTT
many	TRBJ2-5	TRBD2	TRBV7-2	CASSLAGGQETQYF	TGTGCCAGCAGCTTAGCGGGGGGGCAAGAGACCCAGTACTTC
many	TRBJ2-1	.	TRBV6-4	CASSSRIWYEQFF	TGTGCCAGCAGTTCTAGGATTTGGTATGAGCAGTTCTTC
few	TRBJ1-4	.	TRBV4-1	CASSLSSAPGQRTNEKLFF	TGCGCCAGCAGCCTTTCCTCCGCCCCAGGGCAAAGAACTAATGAAAAACTGTTTTTT
few	TRBJ1-5	.	TRBV6-2/TRBV6-3	CATVTGTGSNQPQHF	TGTGCCACCGTTACAGGGACGGGTAGCAATCAGCCCCAGCATTTT
.	TRBJ2-3	.	TRBV7-3	CASGPIGGHTDTQYF	TGTGCCAGCGGGCCCATCGGGGGGCACACAGATACGCAGTATTTT